This T cell receptor (beta chain) was documented in a study of response to subunit inactivated influenza vaccine. Study-wide results and caveats: T cells newly recruited by each seasonal influenza vaccination are few, the authors suggested.

In this sample, this clonotype turned up a few times. Its specificity is not known. TCRdb re-called the RT-PCR reads through MiXCR, storing one row per CDR3 protein. The repertoire holds approximately 500,000 distinct CDR3 sequences, with roughly 15% as singletons. V dropped 6 bases and J dropped 4; count of bases not matched to a gene: 13. The germline CDR1 and CDR2 sequences are SGHTA and FQGNSA. The CDR3 covers 17 residues. The rearrangement uses TRBV7-2 and TRBJ2-1, with TRBD2 identical over 9 bases. The TCR sequence derives from a man between 50 and 59 years old who received an inactivated influenza vaccine. This sample comprised PBMCs from blood, obtained 12 days after vaccination. The DNA for the CDR3 is TGTGCCAGCAGTCCCGGTGGGGCTAGCGGGGCTTACAATGAGCAGTTCTTC. Its translation: CASSPGGASGAYNEQFF.